This TCR beta chain is from a study of blood T cell repertoires in COVID-19. Across the whole study: Spain, Italy and the United States supplied samples that represented acute and convalescent COVID-19.

CDR1 is SEHNR and CDR2 is FQNEAQ in the germline V gene (reference sequence). V lost 1 base and J lost 3, with 9 bases in between. CDR3 length: 14 residues. Original handling: How many nucleated cells were present was estimated from reference gene primer amplification. Profiling relied on immunoSEQ multiplex PCR, and the TCRdb table lists in-frame clones only, not all of them. V, J and clone size are taken as reported in that table, and D and trimming were inferred from the DNA itself. The sample lists 70,000 or so clones, approximately 90% occurring once. This clone was seen a few times. The material sequenced was peripheral blood. This chain links TRBV7-9 with TRBJ2-5; D not resolved. This receptor was identified in a man in his sixties with acute or convalescent COVID-19. The CDR3: CASSLGVQKETQYF. The DNA for the CDR3 is TGTGCCAGCAGCTTAGGGGTACAGAAAGAGACCCAGTACTTC.